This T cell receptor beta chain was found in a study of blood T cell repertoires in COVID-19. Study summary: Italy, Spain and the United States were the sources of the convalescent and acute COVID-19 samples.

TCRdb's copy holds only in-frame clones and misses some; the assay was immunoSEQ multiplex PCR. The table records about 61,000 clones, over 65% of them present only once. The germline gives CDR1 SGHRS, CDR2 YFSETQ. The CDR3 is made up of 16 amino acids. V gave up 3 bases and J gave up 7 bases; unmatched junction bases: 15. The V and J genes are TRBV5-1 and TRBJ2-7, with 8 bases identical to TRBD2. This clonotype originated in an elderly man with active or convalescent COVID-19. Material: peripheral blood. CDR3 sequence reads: CASSSHGAGPGGEQYF. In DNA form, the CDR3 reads TGCGCCAGCAGCTCCCACGGTGCGGGTCCGGGGGGGGAGCAGTACTTC.